What follows are 15 T cell receptor beta chains derived from one specimen sequenced in a study of T cells in Graves' hyperthyroidism and ophthalmopathy (dated by TCRdb to between 2017 and 2020). Library preparation was by multiplex PCR. The data were produced on an Illumina HiSeq 2000. Amplification of TCR beta CDR3 regions was carried out from RNA transcripts. A first-round RT-PCR of the TCR CDR3 used the HTBI primer set with the Qiagen OneStep RT-PCR kit. TCRdb handled the public reads itself, with Q25 trimming in fastp and clone calling in MiXCR, and kept productive beta chains. Rows are combined by CDR3 protein, so each entry shows the most common genes and DNA. The sample profile shows 480,000 or so distinct CDR3 sequences; about 46% of them were found once. The top ten hold 44% of the sample. The sequencing input was peripheral blood or thyroid tissue (not recorded which). The receptor source for this set is an adult woman with Graves' disease, either hyperthyroidism or ophthalmopathy (not recorded which).

J is TRBJ2-7 and V is TRBV7-2; D assignment may be TRBD1 or TRBD2 (6 bases each). The V end lost 6 bases, the J end lost 1 base, and 13 bases lay between the germline ends. The length of the CDR3 is 14 residues. The germline V gene encodes CDR1 SGHTA and CDR2 FQGNSA. The CDR3 here is CASSWGASSYEQYF. The CDR3 coding sequence is TGTGCCAGCAGTTGGGGGGCTTCTTCCTACGAGCAGTACTTC.

V usage is TRBV29-1 and J usage is TRBJ2-1; D is uncertain. Trimming removed 7 bases from V and 1 base from J, with 5 bases in between. Germline V gene sequence: CDR1 SQVTM, CDR2 ANQGSEA. The CDR3 is 11 amino acids. The CDR3 bases are TGCAGCGGAGAGTCCTACAATGAGCAGTTCTTC. Translation: CSGESYNEQFF.

The CDR3 bases are TGTGCCAGCAGTTTGCCGGGCAAAGTAGAAAAACTGTTTTTT. Amino acids: CASSLPGKVEKLFF. J is TRBJ1-4 and V is TRBV28; D not resolved. Trimming left V 3 bases short and J 8 bases short, with 13 bases between. The CDR3 extends over 14 amino acids. Per the germline V gene, CDR1 is MDHEN and CDR2 is SYDVKM.

The V call is TRBV9, the J call TRBJ1-4, with TRBD1 matching over 9 bases. Germline-derived CDR1 and CDR2 are SGDLS and YYNGEE. J was trimmed by 2 bases and V by 3 bases; bases with no gene match: 11. The CDR3 contains 18 residues. The CDR3, as DNA: TGTGCCAGCAGCGGACGAACAGGGGGCGTCGGGACTAATGAAAAACTGTTTTTT. It yields the protein CASSGRTGGVGTNEKLFF.

This clonotype was observed many times. The chain links TRBV25-1 to TRBJ2-5, with 7 bases identical to TRBD2. Germline CDR1 and CDR2: MGHDK and SYGVNS. The CDR3 covers 14 residues. The V and J ends lost 3 bases and 5 bases, in that order; junction bases with no gene match: 6. CDR3 in amino acids: CASSDREAGETQYF. As DNA, the CDR3 is TGTGCCAGCAGTGACCGGGAGGCGGGGGAGACCCAGTACTTC.

This clonotype was detected many times. The chain is built from TRBV20-1 and TRBJ1-2, with D tentatively TRBD1 (6 bases). Trimming pared 2 bases from V and 8 bases from J, leaving 15 bases between. CDR3 size: 13 residues. Germline assignment: CDR1 DFQATT and CDR2 SNEGSKA (reference sequence). The CDR3 sequence is CSARSEGGAGYTF. In nucleotides, the CDR3 is TGCAGTGCTAGATCCGAAGGGGGGGCCGGCTACACCTTC.

This clonotype was seen just once. A much more abundant neighbour one base away suggests this may be a read error. This chain joins TRBV5-5 and TRBJ2-7; 11 bases line up with TRBD2. CDR1 and CDR2 (germline): SGHKS, YYEKEE (reference sequence). The V and J ends lost 0 bases and 8 bases, in that order; junction bases with no gene match: 7. The length of the CDR3 is 15 residues. The CDR3 region is CASSLGLAGGDQQYF. DNA for the CDR3: TGTGCCAGCAGCTTGGGGCTAGCGGGAGGCGACCAGCAGTACTTC.

This clonotype was seen only a few times. This chain links TRBV25-1 with TRBJ2-7; D may be TRBD1 (5 bases). The CDR3 runs 13 residues. V was trimmed by 1 base and J by 5 bases, leaving 9 bases between them. In germline, CDR1 is MGHDK, CDR2 SYGVNS. CDR3 sequence reads: CASSEWGLHEQYF. The CDR3 DNA reads TGTGCCAGCAGTGAATGGGGCCTACACGAGCAGTACTTC.

This clonotype was detected ten times or more. This chain joins TRBV20-1 and TRBJ1-2; TRBD1 matches 7 bases. CDR1 DFQATT and CDR2 SNEGSKA come from the germline V gene (reference sequence). The ends lost 7 bases at V and 0 bases at J; junction bases unmatched: 5. The CDR3 contains 13 residues. CDR3 nucleotide sequence: TGCAGTGGGCCGACAGGGACTAACTATGGCTACACCTTC. Its translation: CSGPTGTNYGYTF.

The chain combines TRBV10-3 with TRBJ1-1; D remains ambiguous. V lost 3 bases, J lost 2 bases, and 13 bases lay in between. The germline CDR1 and CDR2 sequences are ENHRY and SYGVKD. This CDR3 region has 15 residues. The CDR3 DNA follows: TGTGCCATCAGTGATACCCCGAGGGCAAACACTGAAGCTTTCTTT. Amino acid sequence: CAISDTPRANTEAFF.

The sample holds one count of this clonotype. The chain links TRBV7-9 to TRBJ2-5; D is unresolved. The V gene's germline CDR1 is SEHNR and CDR2 FQNEAQ (reference sequence). The CDR3 is 15 amino acids. The V end was cut by 0 bases, the J end by 1 base, with 9 bases between. CDR3: CASSLARLSQETQYF. CDR3 in DNA: TGTGCCAGCAGCTTAGCCCGTCTGAGCCAAGAGACCCAGTACTTC. Complete variable domain (other parts from reference TRBV7-9 and TRBJ2-5): DTGVSQNPRHKITKRGQNVTFRCDPISEHNRLYWYRQTLGQGPEFLTYFQNEAQLEKSRLLSDRFSAERPKGSFSTLEIQRTEQGDSAMYLCASSLARLSQETQYFGPGTRLLVL.

This clonotype turned up a few times. CDR3 DNA sequence: TGTGCCAGCAGTGCTGGGCTCTTGGGGGGCTGCGAGACCCAGTACTTC. Protein product: CASSAGLLGGCETQYF. This rearrangement joins TRBV6-1 to TRBJ2-5, with D possibly being TRBD1 or TRBD2 (6 bases each). Between the trimmed V and J ends, which lost 4 bases and 5 bases, there was a span of 20 bases. The CDR3 totals 16 residues. Germline V CDR1 and CDR2: MNHNS, SASEGT.

The chain carries TRBV7-2 and TRBJ1-2, with D possibly matching TRBD1 (6 bases). The CDR3 loop spans 17 amino acids. V lost 5 bases and J lost 3, with 22 bases in between. The germline V gene encodes CDR1 SGHTA and CDR2 FQGNSA. The CDR3 sequence is CASSPRGGRVLYYGYTF. The CDR3 nucleotides are TGTGCCAGCAGCCCCCGAGGGGGACGCGTGCTCTACTATGGCTACACCTTC. The full variable domain, rest sourced from reference TRBV7-2 and TRBJ1-2, is GAGVSQSPSNKVTEKGKDVELRCDPISGHTALYWYRQSLGQGLEFLIYFQGNSAPDKSGLPSDRFSAERTGGSVSTLTIQRTQQEDSAVYLCASSPRGGRVLYYGYTFGSGTRLTVV.

This clonotype was counted between two and nine times. The chain has TRBV20-1 and TRBJ1-1; unclear D gene. The germline V gene encodes CDR1 DFQATT and CDR2 SNEGSKA (reference sequence). V was pared by 5 bases and J by 1 base, with 8 bases between. The CDR3 runs to 12 residues. The CDR3 coding sequence is TGCAGTGCTCTCCCGGGGAACACTGAAGCTTTCTTT. Translated: CSALPGNTEAFF.

This clonotype was detected ten times or more. The rearrangement joins TRBV29-1 to TRBJ1-2; D is unresolved. CDR3 length equals 12 residues. Trimming pared 0 bases from V and 6 bases from J, leaving 8 bases between. CDR1 and CDR2 (germline): SQVTM, ANQGSEA. The CDR3 nucleotides are TGCAGCGTTGAAGAGCAGCATAATGGCTACACCTTC. Translated: CSVEEQHNGYTF.